These 7 T cell receptor beta chains were all obtained from the same sample, sequenced in a study of blood T cell repertoires in COVID-19. Only in-frame clones appear in the TCRdb table, and some are missing; sequencing was by immunoSEQ multiplex PCR. The data hold 140,000 to 150,000 clones, with roughly 84% observed a single time. Input material: peripheral blood. The origin of the receptors is a man younger than 40 with COVID-19, enrolled during active disease.

The chain has TRBV7-2 and TRBJ1-5, with D uncertain. This CDR3 region has 12 residues. The V gene lost 5 bases and the J gene lost 3 bases, with 5 bases spanning the gap. CDR1 and CDR2 (germline): SGHTA, FQGNSA. This CDR3 reads CASSEYNQPQHF. The CDR3 nucleotides are TGTGCCAGCAGCGAGTACAATCAGCCCCAGCATTTT.

The sample holds a few counts of this clone. The rearrangement joins TRBV29-1 to TRBJ2-3; TRBD2 matches at 10 bases. This CDR3 has 15 residues. V gave up 4 bases and J gave up 4 bases; unmatched junction bases: 8. Per the germline V gene, CDR1 is SQVTM and CDR2 is ANQGSEA. CDR3 sequence reads: CSVAGGLAGADTQYF. The CDR3 coding sequence is TGCAGCGTTGCCGGGGGGCTAGCGGGAGCAGATACGCAGTATTTT.

This sequence joins TRBV25-1 and TRBJ1-3; 7 bases align to TRBD1. Germline lookup yields CDR1 MGHDK and CDR2 SYGVNS. The CDR3 consists of 17 residues. The V gene end was trimmed by 3 bases and the J gene end by 0 bases; junction bases not matched to a gene: 8. The CDR3 nucleotides are TGTGCCAGCAGTGATGGTGACAGGGCCAGCTCTGGAAACACCATATATTTT. Translation gives CASSDGDRASSGNTIYF. The whole variable domain, filled in from reference TRBV25-1 and TRBJ1-3, reads EADIYQTPRYLVIGTGKKITLECSQTMGHDKMYWYQQDPGMELHLIHYSYGVNSTEKGDLSSESTVSRIRTEHFPLTLESARPSHTSQYLCASSDGDRASSGNTIYFGEGSWLTVV.

This clone has just a few counts. The CDR3 coding sequence is TGTGCCAGCAGCTTGGGTGGTGGCAGGGCTGACACTGAAGCTTTCTTT. As protein: CASSLGGGRADTEAFF. The chain couples TRBV5-4 to TRBJ1-1, with D possibly being TRBD1 (5 bases). Germline lookup yields CDR1 SGHNT and CDR2 YYREEE (reference sequence). Trimming stripped 0 bases from V and 3 bases from J, with 15 bases between. This CDR3 comprises 16 residues.

This chain links TRBV11-2 with TRBJ2-1; D may be TRBD1 (5 bases). The CDR3 contains 16 residues. Trimming removed 1 base from V and 3 bases from J, with 13 bases in between. Germline values: CDR1 SGHAT, CDR2 FQNNGV. CDR3 protein: CASSLGAGNFYNEQFF. The CDR3 nucleotides read TGTGCCAGCAGCTTAGGGGCAGGGAATTTCTACAATGAGCAGTTCTTC.

J is TRBJ1-3 and V is TRBV18, with 7 bases lining up with TRBD1. The J segment lost 6 bases and the V segment lost 0 bases, leaving 2 bases of the junction unmatched. Per the germline V gene, CDR1 is KGHSH and CDR2 is LQKENI. This CDR3 comprises 14 residues. The CDR3 spells CASSPPTGKNTIYF. The DNA for the CDR3 is TGTGCCAGCTCACCACCGACAGGGAAAAACACCATATATTTT.

This clone was counted a single time. The chain recombines TRBV7-3 with TRBJ2-5, with TRBD1 matching 7 bases. The CDR3 is made up of 14 amino acids. Germline CDR1 is SGHTA and CDR2 is FQGTGA. Germline trimming cut 6 bases from V and 5 bases from J; bases unmatched to any gene: 9. Here the CDR3 DNA reads TGTGCCAGCAGTCCCGGACAGGTTGGGGAGACCCAGTACTTC. Its translation: CASSPGQVGETQYF.